These 18 T cell receptor beta chains came from one sample sequenced in a study of response to subunit inactivated influenza vaccine. Each CDR3 protein is one row after TCRdb ran MiXCR on the RT-PCR reads. The table shows hundreds of thousands of distinct CDR3 sequences, with approximately 15% occurring only once. The sample consisted of PBMCs from blood, taken roughly 15 days before vaccination. All receptors derive from a man aged 45-60 years who received an inactivated influenza vaccine.

In this sample, this clonotype turned up a few times. The chain couples TRBV7-2 to TRBJ2-7; 8 nucleotides line up with TRBD1. V gave up 4 bases and J gave up 4 bases; unmatched junction bases: 12. CDR1 and CDR2 (germline): SGHTA, FQGNSA. The length of the CDR3 is 16 residues. CDR3 bases: TGTGCCAGCAGCTCCTCCCCCAGGGGGCTGGATTACGAGCAGTACTTC. Translating it yields CASSSSPRGLDYEQYF.

In this sample, this clonotype turned up a few times. The chain is built from TRBV20-1 and TRBJ1-2; D unclear. Germline assignment: CDR1 DFQATT and CDR2 SNEGSKA (reference sequence). V lost 1 base, J lost 5 bases, and 8 bases lay in between. This CDR3 comprises 12 residues. The CDR3 coding sequence is TGCAGTGCTAGAGGCAGTACTTATGGCTACACCTTC. Its translation is CSARGSTYGYTF.

There are many counts of this clonotype. The chain uses TRBV2 and TRBJ1-1; D gene unclear. Germline V gene lookup returns CDR1 SNHLY and CDR2 FYNNEI. This CDR3 region has 12 residues. V was trimmed by 6 bases and J by 10 bases, leaving 15 bases between them. The CDR3 DNA reads as TGTGCCAGCAGGGGCACCCCCCACGGAGCTTTCTTT. It codes for CASRGTPHGAFF.

The genes are TRBV7-8 and TRBJ2-7; 10 bases are a match to TRBD2. The V gene end was trimmed by 1 base and the J gene end by 6 bases; junction bases not matched to a gene: 0. In germline, CDR1 is SGHVS, CDR2 FQNEAQ. This CDR3 is built from 13 residues. The CDR3 DNA is TGTGCCAGCAGCTTAGTAGCGGGAGGCGAGCAGTACTTC. Residues: CASSLVAGGEQYF.

This clonotype was observed many times. This sequence joins TRBV29-1 and TRBJ1-2; weak D call: TRBD1 (6 bases). The CDR3 consists of 13 residues. Trimming left V 6 bases short and J 6 bases short, with 17 bases between. The germline CDR1 and CDR2 sequences are SQVTM and ANQGSEA. The chain's CDR3 is CSVQINGGHGYTF. In DNA, the CDR3 is TGCAGCGTCCAAATCAACGGGGGGCATGGCTACACCTTC.

This clonotype has a handful of counts. The chain carries TRBV29-1 and TRBJ2-3; no definite D call. From germline, CDR1 is SQVTM and CDR2 ANQGSEA. Trimming removed 3 bases from V and 0 bases from J, with 7 bases in between. The CDR3 consists of 13 residues. The CDR3 region has the DNA TGCAGCGTTGATCTAGTAAGCACAGATACGCAGTATTTT. Protein sequence: CSVDLVSTDTQYF.

The chain carries TRBV28 and TRBJ2-5; the match to TRBD2 covers 9 bases. Germline lookup yields CDR1 MDHEN and CDR2 SYDVKM. After removal of 3 bases from V and 5 bases from J, the junction contained 10 bases not matched to a gene. The CDR3 is 16 amino acids. The DNA for the CDR3 is TGTGCCAGCAGTTTGTCCCCGAGCGGGAGGTGGGAGACCCAGTACTTC. It codes for CASSLSPSGRWETQYF.

This chain links TRBV30 with TRBJ2-7, with TRBD1 as a possible D gene (5 bases). Germline V gene sequence: CDR1 GTSNPN, CDR2 SVGIG (reference sequence). This CDR3 comprises 12 residues. Trimming shortened V by 0 bases and J by 8 bases, and 11 bases separated the two germline ends. The CDR3 loop reads CAWSVSQGQQYF. In DNA form, the CDR3 reads TGTGCCTGGAGTGTGTCTCAGGGTCAGCAGTACTTC.

The chain joins TRBV20-1 to TRBJ2-1; D might be TRBD1 or TRBD2, each matching 6 bases. The ends were cut back, 6 bases at V and 0 bases at J, with 12 bases in the middle. Germline V gene sequence: CDR1 DFQATT, CDR2 SNEGSKA (reference sequence). The CDR3 is 14 residues long. The CDR3 is CSAQRGPSYNEQFF. The CDR3 coding sequence is TGCAGTGCCCAACGGGGGCCCTCCTACAATGAGCAGTTCTTC.

This clonotype was seen a handful of times. CDR3 in DNA: TGCGCCAGCAGCTTGGTCGGGGGACCGCCAGGAAAACTGTTTTTT. The encoded protein is CASSLVGGPPGKLFF. The rearrangement uses TRBV5-1 and TRBJ1-4; maybe TRBD1 (5 bases). The V end lost 0 bases, the J end lost 10 bases, and 16 bases lay between the germline ends. Germline V CDR1 and CDR2: SGHRS, YFSETQ. The CDR3 is 15 amino acids.

This sequence joins TRBV27 and TRBJ1-1; D perhaps matches TRBD1 (5 bases). Trimming took 1 base from V and 2 from J, leaving 11 bases between them. The CDR3 runs to 15 residues. Germline loops: CDR1 MNHEY, CDR2 SMNVEV (reference sequence). The CDR3, as DNA: TGTGCCAGCAGTTTATGGGGGAGCCCCAACACTGAAGCTTTCTTT. Translation: CASSLWGSPNTEAFF.

This clonotype was detected ten times or more. V is TRBV5-1 and J is TRBJ2-3, with 8 bases identical to TRBD2. J was trimmed by 5 bases and V by 1 base; bases with no gene match: 15. The CDR3 is 18 amino acids. From germline, CDR1 is SGHRS and CDR2 YFSETQ. In DNA, the CDR3 is TGCGCCAGCAGCTTGTACGTCGATACGGGGGGGCCCCAAGATACGCAGTATTTT. Residues: CASSLYVDTGGPQDTQYF.

This clonotype was detected a few times. The chain employs TRBV20-1 and TRBJ2-3; possibly TRBD1 or TRBD2 for D (5 bases each). The V gene's germline CDR1 is DFQATT and CDR2 SNEGSKA (reference sequence). Trimming removed 4 bases at V and 4 bases at J, with 24 bases between. CDR3 length equals 17 residues. CDR3 in amino acids: CSATKILGRSGPDTQYF. DNA for the CDR3: TGCAGTGCTACCAAGATTCTGGGGCGCAGCGGTCCAGATACGCAGTATTTT.

This clonotype was seen a few times. The chain links TRBV3-1 to TRBJ2-3, with 7 bases matching TRBD2. Trimming cost V 8 bases and J 2 bases; bases outside gene matches: 4. The CDR3 consists of 13 residues. Germline V gene sequence: CDR1 LGHDT, CDR2 YNNKEL (reference sequence). The CDR3 nucleotides are TGTGCCAGCGGGGAGGGAAACACAGATACGCAGTATTTT. This translates into CASGEGNTDTQYF.

In its sample, this clonotype was seen many times. The chain recombines TRBV30 with TRBJ2-3; 7 nucleotides line up with TRBD1. The CDR3 is 15 residues long. Germline trimming cut 3 bases from V and 1 base from J; bases unmatched to any gene: 7. CDR1 and CDR2 (germline): GTSNPN, SVGIG (reference sequence). Here the CDR3 DNA reads TGTGCCTGGAGCTTGACAGGGATCGGCACAGATACGCAGTATTTT. Protein: CAWSLTGIGTDTQYF.

The chain combines TRBV15 with TRBJ2-1; D is possibly TRBD1 (6 bases). CDR1 and CDR2 (germline): LNHNV, YYDKDF (reference sequence). With 2 bases removed from V and 5 bases from J, the gap between germline ends came to 16 bases. The CDR3 length is 16 residues. The chain's CDR3 is CATSRITGLRHNEQFF. Here the CDR3 DNA reads TGTGCCACCAGCAGAATAACAGGGTTAAGACACAATGAGCAGTTCTTC.

In this sample, this clonotype turned up many times. This chain links TRBV7-2 with TRBJ2-7; 8 bases line up with TRBD2. This CDR3 has 15 amino acids. In germline, CDR1 is SGHTA, CDR2 FQGNSA. Losses at the gene ends were 1 base for V and 7 bases for J; bases not matched to a gene: 9. In DNA, the CDR3 is TGTGCCAGCAGCTTAGAACCAGCGGGAGCAGGAGAGCAGTACTTC. Protein: CASSLEPAGAGEQYF.

This sequence joins TRBV20-1 and TRBJ2-3, with a possible D match to TRBD2 (5 bases). Looked up from germline, CDR1 is DFQATT and CDR2 is SNEGSKA (reference sequence). CDR3 size: 10 residues. V lost 8 bases and J 6 bases, leaving 9 bases between the germline ends. CDR3: CSSLVDTQYF. DNA of the CDR3: TGCAGTTCACTAGTGGATACGCAGTATTTT.